These 26 T cell receptor beta chains came from one sample sequenced in a study of cytomegalovirus exposure and HLA in healthy donors. The PCR contained 60 Vbeta and 13 Jbeta primers. Method: immunoSEQ multiplex PCR; TCRdb's copy keeps in-frame clones and lacks some. The data show 90,000 to 110,000 clones, under 85% seen once. Material for sequencing was PBMCs. The receptors derive from a man aged 30-40 years in good health and CMV-seronegative.

V gene TRBV29-1 combines with J gene TRBJ2-1; tentatively, D is TRBD2 (5 bases). Germline V gene lookup returns CDR1 SQVTM and CDR2 ANQGSEA. This CDR3 has 10 amino acids. V dropped 7 bases and J dropped 9 bases, with 10 bases sitting between them. The CDR3 DNA follows: TGCAGCGGGGTAGAGGGTGAGCAGTTCTTC. This gives the protein CSGVEGEQFF.

This clone was seen once. The V call is TRBV27, the J call TRBJ2-7, with D possibly being TRBD2 (6 bases). The V end lost 6 bases, the J end lost 5 bases, and 17 bases lay between the germline ends. The CDR3 has 14 residues. Per the germline V gene, CDR1 is MNHEY and CDR2 is SMNVEV (reference sequence). The CDR3 DNA sequence: TGTGCCAGCAGCTTCCGGGCCGGGGGTCACGAGCAGTACTTC. Protein: CASSFRAGGHEQYF.

The rearrangement uses TRBV5-1 and TRBJ2-3, with 13 bases matching TRBD2. Trimming at V came to 4 bases and at J to 4 bases, leaving 6 bases not matched to a gene. CDR1 is SGHRS, CDR2 YFSETQ, per germline. This CDR3 has 16 residues. In DNA, the CDR3 is TGCGCCAGCAGCCTAAGGACTAGCGGGGGAGCAGATACGCAGTATTTT. Protein sequence: CASSLRTSGGADTQYF.

J is TRBJ1-5 and V is TRBV7-9; tentative D call: TRBD1 (5 bases). The germline V gene has CDR1 SEHNR and CDR2 FQNEAQ (reference sequence). Between the trimmed V and J ends, which lost 5 bases and 4 bases, there was a span of 9 bases. The CDR3 is made up of 13 amino acids. The CDR3, as DNA: TGTGCCAGCAGCCCCCAGGGAAATCAGCCCCAGCATTTT. Amino acids: CASSPQGNQPQHF.

The CDR3 reads CASSPLGQGQYF. Written as DNA, the CDR3 is TGTGCCAGCAGCCCCTTGGGACAGGGGCAGTACTTC. The chain couples TRBV7-2 to TRBJ2-7; TRBD1 agrees at 9 bases. Germline CDR1 SGHTA, CDR2 FQGNSA. V was pared by 5 bases and J by 9 bases, with 5 bases of the junction left unmatched. CDR3 size: 12 residues.

A few counts support this clone. The J gene is TRBJ1-2, the V gene TRBV7-8, with D uncertain. Between the trimmed V and J ends, which lost 4 bases and 2 bases, there was a span of 11 bases. Germline V gene sequence: CDR1 SGHVS, CDR2 FQNEAQ. The length of the CDR3 is 14 residues. This chain's CDR3 is CASSSSTGNYGYTF. The CDR3 DNA follows: TGTGCCAGCAGCTCTTCGACTGGAAACTATGGCTACACCTTC.

V usage is TRBV4-2 and J usage is TRBJ2-3, with D unclear. Trimming removed 0 bases at V and 6 bases at J, with 10 bases between. The germline CDR1 and CDR2 sequences are LGHNA and YNFKEQ. The CDR3 spans 14 residues. The CDR3 nucleotides read TGTGCCAGCAGCCAAGATCGCGGTCGTGATACGCAGTATTTT. Amino acid sequence: CASSQDRGRDTQYF.

In DNA, the CDR3 is TGCGCCAGCAGCAAACTGTCGCCAGGCGGGGCGAACACCGGGGAGCTGTTTTTT. This codes for CASSKLSPGGANTGELFF. This sequence joins TRBV5-1 and TRBJ2-2; D might be TRBD2 (6 bases). The CDR3 sequence is 18 residues long. V lost 4 bases to trimming and J lost 0 bases, with 19 bases between them. Germline V gene data show CDR1 as SGHRS and CDR2 as YFSETQ.

This clone has just a few counts. The rearrangement uses TRBV5-1 and TRBJ1-2; the D gene is possibly TRBD1 (5 bases). The V gene's germline CDR1 is SGHRS and CDR2 YFSETQ. The V and J ends lost 4 bases and 3 bases respectively, with 10 bases between them. CDR3 length: 13 amino acids. CDR3 sequence (DNA): TGCGCCAGCAGCCACTCGACAGACTATGGCTACACCTTC. Its protein is CASSHSTDYGYTF.

The chain links TRBV6-5 to TRBJ2-2, with 8 bases matching TRBD2. The CDR3 sequence is 15 residues long. The V gene end was trimmed by 7 bases and the J gene end by 5 bases; junction bases not matched to a gene: 9. CDR1 MNHEY and CDR2 SVGAGI come from the germline V gene. In DNA, the CDR3 is TGTGCCAGCACCCTGGGACTAGTCGGGACCGGGGAGCTGTTTTTT. It is translated as CASTLGLVGTGELFF.

The chain combines TRBV28 with TRBJ1-2, with a tentative D call TRBD1 (6 bases). CDR1 is MDHEN and CDR2 is SYDVKM in the germline V gene. V was cut by 8 bases and J by 3 bases, with 13 bases left in between. The CDR3 covers 13 residues. CDR3 sequence reads: CASSQGRDYGYTF. The CDR3 bases are TGTGCCAGCTCACAGGGTCGCGACTATGGCTACACCTTC.

The V gene is TRBV10-3, the J gene TRBJ1-2; D possibly corresponds to TRBD1 (5 bases). Germline values: CDR1 ENHRY, CDR2 SYGVKD. The CDR3 covers 15 residues. V gave up 0 bases and J gave up 3 bases, with 11 bases separating them. CDR3 coding DNA: TGTGCCATCAGTGAGTCCGCAGGGAAATACTATGGCTACACCTTC. This translates into CAISESAGKYYGYTF.

This rearrangement joins TRBV7-9 to TRBJ2-7; D is perhaps TRBD2 (8 bases). Trimming left V 6 bases short and J 3 bases short, with 24 bases between. The CDR3 spans 17 residues. Germline values: CDR1 SEHNR, CDR2 FQNEAQ (reference sequence). CDR3 amino acids: CASRIGRGTVDYYEQYF. Written as DNA, the CDR3 is TGTGCCAGCAGAATCGGGAGGGGGACAGTAGACTACTACGAGCAGTACTTC. Together with reference TRBV7-9 and TRBJ2-7, the CDR3 gives the full variable domain: DTGVSQNPRHKITKRGQNVTFRCDPISEHNRLYWYRQTLGQGPEFLTYFQNEAQLEKSRLLSDRFSAERPKGSFSTLEIQRTEQGDSAMYLCASRIGRGTVDYYEQYFGPGTRLTVT.

The gene calls are TRBV11-2 and TRBJ2-7, with TRBD1 identical over 8 bases. Germline assignment: CDR1 SGHAT and CDR2 FQNNGV. V trimming: 1 base; J trimming: 3 bases; junction bases outside the gene matches: 5. The CDR3 runs to 15 residues. The CDR3 DNA sequence: TGTGCCAGCAGCTTAGGGACAGGGTATCTCTACGAGCAGTACTTC. It codes for CASSLGTGYLYEQYF.

This clone was counted only a few times. CDR3 residues: CAWSLSGANVLTF. The CDR3 DNA reads TGTGCCTGGAGTCTCTCTGGGGCCAACGTCCTGACTTTC. The chain has TRBV30 and TRBJ2-6, with unresolved D. This CDR3 comprises 13 residues. The ends were cut back, 2 bases at V and 0 bases at J, with 2 bases in the middle. Per germline, CDR1 GTSNPN and CDR2 SVGIG (reference sequence).

The chain employs TRBV19 and TRBJ1-5; no firm D call. The CDR3 totals 14 residues. The V gene lost 6 bases and the J gene lost 0 bases, with 9 bases spanning the gap. Germline V lookup: CDR1 LNHDA, CDR2 SQIVND (reference sequence). The CDR3 loop is CASREQISNQPQHF. The CDR3 bases are TGTGCCAGTAGAGAACAGATTAGCAATCAGCCCCAGCATTTT.

This sequence joins TRBV7-6 and TRBJ2-1; D is undetermined. Deletions cut 1 base from V and 2 bases from J, with 12 bases between. CDR1 and CDR2 (germline): SGHVS, FNYEAQ. The CDR3 loop spans 16 amino acids. The CDR3 nucleotides read TGTGCCAGCAGCTTAGGCAGTGACTCCCCCTACAATGAGCAGTTCTTC. Translated: CASSLGSDSPYNEQFF.

With regard to this clone: Other DNA sequences within the sample encode an identical CDR3. The genes are TRBV5-1 and TRBJ2-2, with 8 bases fitting TRBD2. Trimming at V came to 0 bases and at J to 6 bases, leaving 4 bases not matched to a gene. This CDR3 has 15 residues. In germline, CDR1 is SGHRS, CDR2 YFSETQ. CDR3 DNA: TGCGCCAGCAGCTTGGTAGGACTAGCCTCCGGGGAGCTGTTTTTT. Translated: CASSLVGLASGELFF. The variable domain in full, completed from reference TRBV5-1 and TRBJ2-2, reads KAGVTQTPRYLIKTRGQQVTLSCSPISGHRSVSWYQQTPGQGLQFLFEYFSETQRNKGNFPGRFSGRQFSNSRSEMNVSTLELGDSALYLCASSLVGLASGELFFGEGSRLTVL.

The chain carries TRBV4-2 and TRBJ2-2, with 11 positions matching TRBD2. J was trimmed by 0 bases and V by 0 bases; bases with no gene match: 3. CDR1 is LGHNA and CDR2 is YNFKEQ in the germline V gene. The CDR3 length is 18 residues. In nucleotides, the CDR3 is TGTGCCAGCAGCCAAGAAGTACTAGCGGGAGCGAACACCGGGGAGCTGTTTTTT. Translation gives CASSQEVLAGANTGELFF.

This clone was counted a single time. The J gene is TRBJ2-1, the V gene TRBV6-5, with 11 bases identical to TRBD2. V trimming: 9 bases; J trimming: 4 bases; junction bases outside the gene matches: 5. Germline assignment: CDR1 MNHEY and CDR2 SVGAGI. This CDR3 is 14 amino acids long. This CDR3 reads CASSSGGAYNEQFF. The CDR3 DNA sequence: TGTGCCAGTAGTAGCGGGGGGGCATACAATGAGCAGTTCTTC.

This chain links TRBV6-4 with TRBJ1-5; no definite D call. Between the trimmed V and J ends, which lost 9 bases and 0 bases, there was a span of 21 bases. The CDR3 spans 17 residues. Germline V CDR1 and CDR2: MRHNA, SNTAGT. The CDR3 sequence: CARDGEGDTYSNQPQHF. CDR3 bases: TGTGCCAGAGATGGGGAGGGAGACACTTATAGCAATCAGCCCCAGCATTTT.

CDR3 DNA sequence: TGTGCCAGCCGCGGACCGGGACAAGGGGGCAATGAGCAGTTCTTC. It is translated as CASRGPGQGGNEQFF. The chain uses TRBV27 and TRBJ2-1; D is possibly TRBD1 (6 bases). There are 15 residues in the CDR3. Germline loops: CDR1 MNHEY, CDR2 SMNVEV (reference sequence). V lost 8 bases, J lost 6 bases, and 20 bases lay in between.

The V and J genes are TRBV29-1 and TRBJ2-4; 9 bases align to TRBD1. Germline V gene sequence: CDR1 SQVTM, CDR2 ANQGSEA. V lost 8 bases and J lost 7; bases outside the gene matches: 6. This CDR3 is built from 12 residues. In nucleotides, the CDR3 is TGCAGCACAGCGACAGGGGGTAACATTCAGTACTTC. It yields the protein CSTATGGNIQYF.

The J gene is TRBJ2-7, the V gene TRBV6-7; the D gene is possibly TRBD2 (7 bases). TRBV6-7 is flagged as an ORF with uncertain function. The CDR3 length is 14 residues. Trimming removed 5 bases at V and 6 bases at J, with 17 bases between. CDR3 nucleotides: TGTGCCAGCAGTCATAGGCGTAGGGGGGGCGAGCAGTACTTC. Protein: CASSHRRRGGEQYF.

The chain has TRBV28 and TRBJ1-2, with D perhaps matching TRBD1 (5 bases). The CDR3 length is 13 residues. V lost 6 bases, J lost 4 bases, and 12 bases lay in between. Per germline, CDR1 MDHEN and CDR2 SYDVKM. Here the CDR3 reads CASSPRTPYGYTF. The CDR3 region has the DNA TGTGCCAGCAGCCCCCGGACACCCTATGGCTACACCTTC.

This clone was seen only once. The chain is built from TRBV7-8 and TRBJ2-1; perhaps TRBD1 as D (5 bases). The CDR3 is 11 residues long. Germline V gene sequence: CDR1 SGHVS, CDR2 FQNEAQ. Trimming pared 8 bases from V and 8 bases from J, leaving 10 bases between. The CDR3 sequence is CASGSGHEQFF. The CDR3 region has the DNA TGTGCCAGCGGCTCAGGGCATGAGCAGTTCTTC. Supplemented by reference TRBV7-8 and TRBJ2-1, the full variable domain reads GAGVSQSPRYKVAKRGQDVALRCDPISGHVSLFWYQQALGQGPEFLTYFQNEAQLDKSGLPSDRFFAERPEGSVSTLKIQRTQQEDSAVYLCASGSGHEQFFGPGTRLTVL.